These 25 T cell receptor beta chains originate from one sample sequenced in a study of cytomegalovirus exposure and HLA in healthy donors. Primers for the PCR totalled 60 Vbeta and 13 Jbeta. Using immunoSEQ multiplex PCR, the repertoire was profiled, and TCRdb retains in-frame clones only, with some absent. The sample includes 150,000 or so clones, approximately 79% of them seen just once. The sample was PBMCs. These receptors all come from a man in his late teens or twenties in good health and CMV-seropositive.

As for this clone: The junction departs from germline at one end; a sequencing error may be responsible. This chain uses TRBV7-7 with TRBJ2-2; TRBD1 is a possible D gene (6 bases). The germline gives CDR1 SSHAT, CDR2 FNYEAQ (reference sequence). The CDR3 extends over 16 amino acids. CDR3 sequence: CASSFRQAPSTGELFF. For the CDR3, the DNA is TGTGCTAGCAGCTTTCGACAGGCCCCATCCACCGGGGAGCTGTTTTTT.

The chain carries TRBV5-4 and TRBJ2-7; 9 bases line up with TRBD2. With V trimmed by 6 bases and J by 2 bases, 3 bases remained unmatched. This CDR3 region has 13 residues. The germline V gene has CDR1 SGHNT and CDR2 YYREEE (reference sequence). The CDR3 DNA reads TGTGCCAGCACCCCTAGCGGGACCTACGAGCAGTACTTC. Its translation is CASTPSGTYEQYF. Looking up the rest from reference TRBV5-4 and TRBJ2-7 gives the full variable domain: ETGVTQSPTHLIKTRGQQVTLRCSSQSGHNTVSWYQQALGQGPQFIFQYYREEENGRGNFPPRFSGLQFPNYSSELNVNALELDDSALYLCASTPSGTYEQYFGPGTRLTVT.

This clone was found a few times. The V and J genes are TRBV5-1 and TRBJ2-7, with TRBD1 identical over 9 bases. V gave up 1 base and J gave up 5 bases; unmatched junction bases: 7. The germline V gene encodes CDR1 SGHRS and CDR2 YFSETQ. CDR3 length: 15 residues. CDR3: CASSLSYRGQNEQYF. Here the CDR3 DNA reads TGCGCCAGCAGCTTGAGCTACAGGGGGCAAAACGAGCAGTACTTC.

Concerning this clone: One end of the junction does not line up with germline, which may come from a read error. V usage is TRBV7-7 and J usage is TRBJ2-3; 9 nucleotides align to TRBD1. CDR1 SSHAT and CDR2 FNYEAQ come from the germline V gene (reference sequence). The CDR3 has 14 residues. This chain's CDR3 is CASSLGTGPDTQYF. The CDR3 DNA sequence: TGTGCTAGCAGCCTCGGGACAGGGCCAGATACGCAGTATTTT.

The V and J genes are TRBV5-1 and TRBJ2-5, with D perhaps matching TRBD2 (6 bases). CDR1 and CDR2 (germline): SGHRS, YFSETQ. Trimming took off 2 bases at V and 4 bases at J, with 9 bases between the two ends. CDR3 length equals 13 residues. CDR3 sequence: CASSLTGAETQYF. CDR3 DNA sequence: TGCGCCAGCAGCTTAACGGGAGCAGAGACCCAGTACTTC.

The chain is built from TRBV2 and TRBJ2-3; 7 bases fit TRBD2. The CDR3 sequence is 13 residues long. From germline, CDR1 is SNHLY and CDR2 FYNNEI. V shed 8 bases and J 5 bases; nucleotides not matched to a gene: 7. Here the CDR3 DNA reads TGTGCCAGCCGGGGGGATAGCTTAGATACGCAGTATTTT. Residues: CASRGDSLDTQYF.

This clone occurred a few times. This rearrangement joins TRBV19 to TRBJ1-4; 7 nucleotides align to TRBD1. The CDR3 spans 17 residues. Trimming cost V 9 bases and J 4 bases; bases outside gene matches: 17. Germline V gene sequence: CDR1 LNHDA, CDR2 SQIVND (reference sequence). In DNA, the CDR3 is TGTGCCAGCAGCCCGACAGGGCTGAGTTTCGGTAATGAAAAACTGTTTTTT. Protein: CASSPTGLSFGNEKLFF.

The chain has TRBV29-1 and TRBJ2-7, with 8 bases aligning to TRBD1. Trimming took 6 bases from V and 5 from J; bases not matched to a gene: 12. The CDR3 sequence is 14 residues long. CDR1 is SQVTM, CDR2 ANQGSEA, per germline. CDR3 amino acids: CSVVTGGKAHEQYF. DNA of the CDR3: TGCAGCGTCGTAACAGGGGGAAAGGCCCACGAGCAGTACTTC.

V and J are TRBV15 and TRBJ2-1; tentative D call: TRBD1 (5 bases). Germline assignment: CDR1 LNHNV and CDR2 YYDKDF (reference sequence). The CDR3 sequence is 12 residues long. V was shortened by 3 bases and J by 9 bases, with 9 bases between the two germline ends. DNA of the CDR3: TGTGCCACCAGCAGGTGGGGCGGTGAGCAGTTCTTC. This codes for CATSRWGGEQFF.

J is TRBJ2-1 and V is TRBV5-4, with 9 nucleotides matching TRBD1. The CDR3 extends over 14 amino acids. J was trimmed by 10 bases and V by 0 bases; bases with no gene match: 5. Germline loops: CDR1 SGHNT, CDR2 YYREEE (reference sequence). The CDR3 DNA reads as TGTGCCAGCAGCTTGGGACAGGGGGTCGGGGAGCAGTTCTTC. The encoded protein is CASSLGQGVGEQFF.

The rearrangement links TRBV7-9 to TRBJ1-5; D gene uncertain. Germline V gene sequence: CDR1 SEHNR, CDR2 FQNEAQ (reference sequence). CDR3 length equals 16 residues. The V gene lost 1 base and the J gene lost 0 bases, with 10 bases spanning the gap. CDR3 DNA: TGTGCCAGCAGCTTAGAAGGAGGCTATAGCAATCAGCCCCAGCATTTT. Residues: CASSLEGGYSNQPQHF.

In this sample, this clone turned up once. This chain connects TRBV2 to TRBJ2-4; no clear D. Germline lookup yields CDR1 SNHLY and CDR2 FYNNEI. This CDR3 spans 15 amino acids. The V gene lost 8 bases and the J gene lost 1 base, with 15 bases spanning the gap. The CDR3 spells CASLEPSGAKNIQYF. For the CDR3, the DNA is TGTGCCAGCCTGGAGCCCAGTGGGGCCAAAAACATTCAGTACTTC.

The chain is built from TRBV9 and TRBJ2-1; perhaps TRBD2 as D (6 bases). Deletions cut 4 bases from V and 4 bases from J, with 9 bases between. CDR3 length: 13 residues. The germline V gene encodes CDR1 SGDLS and CDR2 YYNGEE. The CDR3 protein is CASSRDSYNEQFF. CDR3 bases: TGTGCCAGCAGCCGGGACTCATACAATGAGCAGTTCTTC.

This chain uses TRBV4-3 with TRBJ2-7; TRBD1 matches 8 bases. Germline CDR1 reads LGHNA; CDR2 reads YSLEER. The CDR3 runs to 15 residues. V dropped 1 base and J dropped 2; count of bases not matched to a gene: 4. The CDR3 coding sequence is TGCGCCAGCAGCCAAGGACAGGGGACAGCCTACGAGCAGTACTTC. This encodes CASSQGQGTAYEQYF.

DNA of the CDR3: TGTGCCAGCAGCCCGCGACAGGGGGCAAGTATAGAAGATGGCTACACCTTC. It encodes CASSPRQGASIEDGYTF. This chain links TRBV9 with TRBJ1-2; 10 bases agree with TRBD1. V trimming: 4 bases; J trimming: 6 bases; junction bases outside the gene matches: 15. Per the germline V gene, CDR1 is SGDLS and CDR2 is YYNGEE. The CDR3 sequence is 17 residues long.

The chain uses TRBV2 and TRBJ1-2; 7 bases are shared with TRBD1. Germline V gene sequence: CDR1 SNHLY, CDR2 FYNNEI. The junction had 14 bases not matched to a gene; V was cut back by 6 bases and J by 1 base. This CDR3 is built from 17 residues. The CDR3 region is CASSDRPQGGVNYGYTF. The DNA of the CDR3 is TGTGCCAGCAGCGACCGTCCTCAGGGGGGTGTTAACTATGGCTACACCTTC.

This clone has more than one count but fewer than ten. The chain uses TRBV27 and TRBJ1-2, with 8 positions matching TRBD1. Per the germline V gene, CDR1 is MNHEY and CDR2 is SMNVEV (reference sequence). The CDR3 length is 13 residues. With 6 bases clipped from V and 5 bases from J, the junction kept 5 bases outside the gene matches. The CDR3 DNA follows: TGTGCCAGCAGACCGGACAGGGAGTATGGCTACACCTTC. Its protein product is CASRPDREYGYTF.

V usage is TRBV27 and J usage is TRBJ1-2; weak D call: TRBD1 (5 bases). Germline V gene sequence: CDR1 MNHEY, CDR2 SMNVEV (reference sequence). This CDR3 has 11 amino acids. Trimming cost V 9 bases and J 4 bases, with 9 bases left between them. CDR3 region: CASWGGYGYTF. The CDR3 coding sequence is TGTGCCAGTTGGGGCGGCTATGGCTACACCTTC.

V usage is TRBV27 and J usage is TRBJ2-7; 10 positions agree with TRBD1. CDR3 length: 14 residues. Trimming cost V 4 bases and J 5 bases; bases outside gene matches: 5. The germline gives CDR1 MNHEY, CDR2 SMNVEV (reference sequence). This chain's CDR3 is CASSSGQGLNEQYF. The CDR3 DNA reads TGTGCCAGCAGTTCGGGACAGGGGCTGAACGAGCAGTACTTC.

This clone was observed a handful of times. The V and J genes are TRBV6-5 and TRBJ1-6, with 7 bases identical to TRBD1. CDR1 is MNHEY and CDR2 is SVGAGI in the germline V gene. Trimming took 5 bases from V and 5 from J; bases not matched to a gene: 6. The CDR3 spans 15 residues. CDR3 in DNA: TGTGCCAGCAGTCTCGACAGGGTTCATAATTCACCCCTCCACTTT. It encodes CASSLDRVHNSPLHF.

V and J are TRBV5-1 and TRBJ1-6, with 9 bases identical to TRBD1. This CDR3 contains 14 residues. In germline, CDR1 is SGHRS, CDR2 YFSETQ. V lost 4 bases to trimming and J lost 9 bases; unmatched junction nucleotides: 5. DNA of the CDR3: TGCGCCAGCAGCCCGGACAGGGGCAGTTCACCCCTCCACTTT. Protein product: CASSPDRGSSPLHF.

This clone was observed a single time. The chain recombines TRBV6-6 with TRBJ1-1; a possible D gene is TRBD1 (5 bases). This CDR3 region has 13 residues. V was shortened by 2 bases and J by 3 bases, with 7 bases between the two germline ends. CDR1 and CDR2 (germline): MNHNY, SVGAGI (reference sequence). CDR3 amino acids: CASSYLTDTEAFF. CDR3 DNA sequence: TGTGCCAGCAGTTACCTGACAGACACTGAAGCTTTCTTT.

This chain uses TRBV9 with TRBJ2-7; D perhaps matches TRBD1 (6 bases). The CDR3 extends over 14 amino acids. Looked up from germline, CDR1 is SGDLS and CDR2 is YYNGEE. Between the trimmed V and J ends, which lost 0 bases and 6 bases, there was a span of 13 bases. The CDR3 nucleotides are TGTGCCAGCAGCGTAGAACAGGGAAAGGGCGAGCAGTACTTC. This gives the protein CASSVEQGKGEQYF. The whole variable domain, filled in from reference TRBV9 and TRBJ2-7, reads DSGVTQTPKHLITATGQRVTLRCSPRSGDLSVYWYQQSLDQGLQFLIQYYNGEERAKGNILERFSAQQFPDLHSELNLSSLELGDSALYFCASSVEQGKGEQYFGPGTRLTVT.

This clone was detected only once. Here the CDR3 reads CASSLGLVYTDTQYF. CDR3 sequence (DNA): TGTGCCAGCAGTTTGGGACTAGTGTACACAGATACGCAGTATTTT. The chain joins TRBV27 to TRBJ2-3; 8 nucleotides line up with TRBD2. Germline CDR1 reads MNHEY; CDR2 reads SMNVEV (reference sequence). Germline trimming cut 3 bases from V and 2 bases from J; bases unmatched to any gene: 4. The CDR3 loop spans 15 amino acids.

There are a few counts of this clone. The rearrangement links TRBV7-2 to TRBJ2-7, with 8 bases aligning to TRBD2. This CDR3 region has 11 residues. With 5 bases clipped from V and 7 bases from J, the junction kept 1 base outside the gene matches. Per germline, CDR1 SGHTA and CDR2 FQGNSA. The CDR3 DNA is TGTGCCAGCAGCCGCGGGGGGGAGCAGTACTTC. Its protein is CASSRGGEQYF.